These 3 T cell receptor beta chains originate from one sample sequenced in a study of shared clonotypes between healthy human individuals. This table comes from immunoSEQ multiplex PCR, and its TCRdb copy is limited to in-frame clones, with some not included. The sample includes about 2.5 million clones, roughly 92% of them seen just once. The sample comprised naive CD4+ T cells from PBMCs. Documented subset: CD45RA+ positively selected. Every receptor here comes from a man aged 18 to 29 in good health. Some clones in this sample may be carry-over from other donors' samples.

CDR3 in amino acids: CASSLLSGNEQFF. For the CDR3, the DNA is TGTGCCAGCAGCCTCCTATCAGGCAATGAGCAGTTCTTC. V is TRBV7-2 and J is TRBJ2-1; D ambiguous. The V end lost 5 bases, the J end lost 6 bases, and 11 bases lay between the germline ends. Germline V gene data show CDR1 as SGHTA and CDR2 as FQGNSA. The CDR3 totals 13 residues.

Turning to this clone: Other nucleotide sequences from this sample produce the same CDR3. The chain is built from TRBV28 and TRBJ2-7; no clear D. Trimming removed 6 bases at V and 2 bases at J, with 5 bases between. This CDR3 contains 11 residues. Germline CDR1 and CDR2: MDHEN and SYDVKM. In nucleotides, the CDR3 is TGTGCCAGCAGGGGTACCTACGAGCAGTACTTC. It is translated as CASRGTYEQYF.

V and J are TRBV16 and TRBJ1-3, with 7 bases aligning to TRBD1. The CDR3 has 17 amino acids. V trimming: 6 bases; J trimming: 1 base; junction bases outside the gene matches: 12. Germline V gives CDR1 KGHSY, CDR2 FQNENV. The CDR3 sequence: CASSKEGQATSGNTIYF. CDR3 in DNA: TGTGCCAGCAGTAAGGAAGGACAGGCGACTTCTGGAAACACCATATATTTT.